This TCR beta chain stems from a study of long-term antiretroviral therapy in people with HIV (dated by TCRdb to between 2021 and 2024). About the study as a whole: The earliest samples were collected approximately a decade before the 2015 WHO recommendation for immediate ART, a period when ART was typically delayed until CD4 counts fell. A retrospective serial study tested whether ART initiation and durable HIV suppression were associated with changes in peripheral blood TRB repertoire composition and diversity. A total of 192 cryopreserved PBMC samples were contributed to the cohort by 30 adults with confirmed HIV infection, with samples collected serially over a mean of approximately six years (range 1-12). Of the 30 participants with HIV, approximately ten were female. No cross-contamination during QIAcube processing was seen in test extractions of a monoclonal T-cell line run alongside 30 or so polyclonal samples. Beyond this particular receptor, the publication reports: Expanded TRB clones identified before ART initiation dominated the repertoire across all time points, though the dominance fluctuated and decreased in many PLHIV after ART. Limited PBMC availability meant only the TCR beta chain was sequenced, without alpha chain pairing. Because pre-ART samples had limited cell numbers, unsorted PBMC were profiled rather than sorted CD4+ and CD8+ T cells. Narrower CDR3 length ranges were observed in HIV repertoires than in controls, and an antigen-experienced repertoire with only a slight naive shift after ART was suggested by the network structure. The samples span the years 2004 to 2017, and the ART regimens used at that time may not be as effective as current regimens. No data were available on ART adherence, viral resistance or therapy changes, limiting inferences about post-ART repertoire changes. A significant increase in TRB diversity was found to be associated with ART initiation, although TRB diversity was observed to remain significantly below that of transplant donor controls even after long-term ART.

V sheds 6 bases and J sheds 4 bases, leaving 9 bases between their ends. The CDR3 sequence holds 12 residues, the cysteine and phenylalanine included. CDR3 DNA is the only sequence kept; it has 36 bases, read in frame from the first base. The germline V gene sets CDR1 to WSHSY and CDR2 to SAAADI. To note about this clone: No antigen is known for it. Per-base qualities were not stored, and no clone one base away is much larger.

Participants were included only if at least one PBMC sample before ART initiation and at least two post-ART samples were available. Every participant with HIV received treatment in the United States of America. Before DNA extraction, cryopreserved samples of 1-10 million PBMC were thawed and then washed. At the time of the earliest PBMC sample, participants with HIV were aged between roughly 20 and 54 years. Per participant, PBMC samples came from 1-4 timepoints prior to ART initiation and 2-8 timepoints following ART initiation, for a median of 7 samples. Serial HIV viral load, CD4+ T-cell count, ART history and demographic data were obtained for every participant. Using a Qiagen kit on a QIAcube, genomic DNA was extracted from unsorted PBMC, with samples processed in batches of 12. Sequencing of the TRB variable region was done with the immunoSEQ hsTCRB v3.0 assay at survey level resolution. TRB sequencing targeted a depth of about 40,000-50,000 T-cell genomes per sample. TRB libraries were pooled and sequenced on an Illumina MiSeq using a v3 150-cycle kit. On the authors' methods: Repertoire analysis was run in R within a reproducible Nextflow workflow that covered QC, data transformation and analysis. LymphoSeq2, an R package for exploring AIRR-Seq data, was used to implement custom analyses. A handful of samples that produced fewer than 5000 total TRB sequences were removed, so some 190 HIV repertoires were analyzed. Among the approximately 190 HIV repertoires that were kept, 59 were collected before ART initiation and roughly 130 were collected after ART initiation. Repertoires were downsampled to 5000 TRB nucleotide sequences, and summary statistics were averaged over 100 downsampling iterations. The analysis kept only TRB sequences whose CDR3 regions were at least seven amino acids long. Diversity was measured with a Shannon entropy-derived clonality score and the Gini coefficient. Repertoire networks linked the top 5000 CDR3 amino acid sequences whenever two sequences differed by an edit distance of one. Antigen specificity groups and MHC restriction were predicted for TRB CDR3 amino acid sequences with GLIPH2. CDR3 amino acid sequences were matched against VDJdb and McPAS-TCR to flag known CMV, EBV, HIV or tissue antigen associations. Pre-ART, post-ART and control groups were compared with Wilcoxon signed-rank tests and Holm-Bonferroni correction. TCRdb re-hosts the immuneACCESS table, in-frame sequences only. Its copies lack some clones; in the studies checked, an unresolved V gene accounts for under half of them, and the cause for the rest is not known. The V and J calls and clone size were taken over from that table, and D and trimming were inferred from the DNA. The sample table records roughly 20,000 clones; around four fifths of these occur just once. The ten largest make up 3.9% of the sample.

The origin of this receptor is a man aged 18-30 years with HIV. The chain employs TRBV10-2 and TRBJ1-1; the D gene remains uncertain. Source: unsorted PBMCs, taken approximately 4 years after starting antiretroviral therapy. The sequence in DNA is TGCGCCAGCAGGAGAGGGATCACTGAAGCTTTCTTT. Its protein product is CASRRGITEAFF.